The clone carrying this T cell receptor (beta chain) was detected many times. Its antigen is unknown. Sorting defined naive CD8 T cells as CD8+CD4-CCR7+CD45RA+. Bulk TCR libraries used previously described methods and listed TCR primers. TCRdb ran MiXCR on the PCR reads and lists one entry per CDR3 protein. In the table there are about 640,000 distinct CDR3 sequences, just under 20% of which are singletons. The data were obtained in a study of molecular identifiers for immune sequencing clone quantification. General study points: Clones above 20 RNA copies held over 97% of effector molecules, under 1% in naive cells. Among some 990,000 naive cells, as was reported, spiked Jurkat TCR RNA from one cell was detectable.

The CDR3 is made up of 15 amino acids. CDR1 is MGHRA, CDR2 YSYEKL, per germline. V dropped 4 bases and J dropped 6 bases, with 13 bases sitting between them. This receptor was identified in a human donor in good health. Some libraries in this study had Jurkat cell RNA spiked in. The source material was naive CD8+ T cells from blood, with Jurkat cell RNA spiked in. Subset in this sample: FACS-sorted CD8+CD4-CCR7+CD45RA+ naive T cells. This chain links TRBV4-1 with TRBJ1-6, with a tentative D call TRBD1 (5 bases). CDR3 coding DNA: TGCGCCAGCAGCCTAGGACATGGCGTTAATTCACCCCTCCACTTT. It encodes CASSLGHGVNSPLHF.